The present TCR beta chain was sequenced within a study of T cells in tumors after PD-1 blockade. The same primary tumor site was biopsied both before and after PD-1 blockade. Profiled with immunoSEQ multiplex PCR; TCRdb holds only in-frame clones, not every one. The sample includes roughly 8,500 clones, less than 80% of them seen just once. CDR1 is GTSNPN and CDR2 is SVGIG in the germline V gene (reference sequence). CDR3 size: 14 residues. Trimming stripped 2 bases from V and 4 bases from J, with 9 bases between. This clone has a handful of counts. The sequences come from tumor tissue, collected after anti-PD-1 treatment. The receptor's source is a human donor with basal cell carcinoma. The rearrangement links TRBV30 to TRBJ1-6; the D gene is possibly TRBD1 (5 bases). As DNA, the CDR3 is TGTGCCTGGAGTCCAGGGACGTATAATTCACCCCTCCACTTT. Protein sequence: CAWSPGTYNSPLHF.